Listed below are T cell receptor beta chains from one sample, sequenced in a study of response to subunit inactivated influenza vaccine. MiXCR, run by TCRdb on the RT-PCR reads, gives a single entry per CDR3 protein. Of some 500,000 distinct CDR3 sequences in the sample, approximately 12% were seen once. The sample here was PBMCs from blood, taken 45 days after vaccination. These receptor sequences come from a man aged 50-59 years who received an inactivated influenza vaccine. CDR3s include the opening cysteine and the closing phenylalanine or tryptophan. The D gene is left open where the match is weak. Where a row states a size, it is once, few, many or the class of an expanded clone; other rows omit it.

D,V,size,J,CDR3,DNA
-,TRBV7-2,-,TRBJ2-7,CASSPPPGLREQYF,TGTGCCAGCAGCCCCCCACCGGGACTGCGGGAGCAGTACTTC
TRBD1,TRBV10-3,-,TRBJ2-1,CATLGRQGSYNVQFF,TGTGCCACCCTCGGGCGACAGGGATCCTACAATGTGCAGTTCTTC
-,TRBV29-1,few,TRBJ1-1,CSGIGGSEAFF,TGCAGCGGGATTGGGGGATCTGAAGCTTTCTTT
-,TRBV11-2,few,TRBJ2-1,CASRGSKAGHSYNEQFF,TGTGCCAGCAGAGGATCAAAAGCGGGACACTCCTACAATGAGCAGTTCTTC
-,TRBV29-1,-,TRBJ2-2,CSVEAQMNTGELFF,TGCAGCGTTGAAGCACAAATGAACACCGGGGAGCTGTTTTTT
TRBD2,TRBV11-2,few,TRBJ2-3,CASRPGGGTTDTQYF,TGTGCCAGCAGGCCTGGGGGGGGGACCACAGATACGCAGTATTTT
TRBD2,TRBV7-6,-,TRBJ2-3,CASSWGISGRRVNTQYF,TGTGCCAGCAGCTGGGGAATCAGCGGGAGGAGAGTAAATACGCAGTATTTT
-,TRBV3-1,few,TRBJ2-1,CASSQPDPSDEQFF,TGTGCCAGCAGCCAACCTGACCCCAGCGATGAGCAGTTCTTC
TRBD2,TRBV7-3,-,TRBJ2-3,CASCAGVAGGIPPTDTQYF,TGTGCCAGCTGCGCCGGGGTAGCGGGAGGTATACCACCCACAGATACGCAGTATTTT
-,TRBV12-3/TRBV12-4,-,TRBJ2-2,CASSLGAYSEELFF,TGTGCCAGCAGTTTAGGCGCGTACTCGGAGGAGCTGTTTTTT
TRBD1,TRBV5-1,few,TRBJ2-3,CASSAHRRDRRTDTQYF,TGCGCCAGCAGCGCACACCGCCGGGACAGGAGAACAGATACGCAGTATTTT
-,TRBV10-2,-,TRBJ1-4,CASSEAGSLGVVGEKLFF,TGCGCCAGCAGTGAGGCCGGATCCTTGGGGGTGGTTGGTGAAAAACTGTTTTTT
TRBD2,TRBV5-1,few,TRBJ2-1,CASSLAWREGLAYNEQFF,TGCGCCAGCAGCTTGGCCTGGCGGGAGGGCCTGGCCTACAATGAGCAGTTCTTC
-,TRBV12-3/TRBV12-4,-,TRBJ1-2,CASLGQGDGYTF,TGTGCCAGTTTGGGCCAGGGAGATGGCTACACCTTC
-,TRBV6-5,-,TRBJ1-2,CASSFVTRPNYGYTF,TGTGCCAGCAGTTTCGTCACCAGACCTAACTATGGCTACACCTTC
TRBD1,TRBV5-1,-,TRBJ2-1,CASSSLGQGRNNEQFF,TGCGCCAGCAGCTCTTTAGGACAGGGCAGAAACAATGAGCAGTTCTTC
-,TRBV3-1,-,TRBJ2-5,CASSQEPQPRETQYF,TGTGCCAGCAGCCAAGAACCCCAGCCCCGGGAGACCCAGTACTTC
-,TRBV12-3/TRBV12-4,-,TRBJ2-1,CASSFSREGGYNEQFF,TGTGCCAGCAGCTTTTCCCGCGAGGGGGGGTACAATGAGCAGTTCTTC
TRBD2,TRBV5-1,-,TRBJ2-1,CASSPGLAGGSYNEQFF,TGCGCCAGCAGCCCGGGACTAGCGGGAGGCTCCTACAATGAGCAGTTCTTC
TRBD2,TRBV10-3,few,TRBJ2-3,CAISDPSRGGVGDTQYF,TGTGCCATCAGCGACCCTTCCCGCGGGGGGGTTGGAGATACGCAGTATTTT
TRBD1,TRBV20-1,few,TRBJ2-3,CSALTTGKGQDTQYF,TGCAGTGCCTTAACGACAGGGAAAGGGCAAGATACGCAGTATTTT
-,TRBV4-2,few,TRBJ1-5,CASSRYRGGNQPQHF,TGTGCCAGCAGCCGGTATCGCGGGGGCAATCAGCCCCAGCATTTT
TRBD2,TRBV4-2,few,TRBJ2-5,CASSQGPAGATIETQYF,TGTGCCAGCAGCCAAGGGCCAGCGGGGGCGACAATAGAGACCCAGTACTTC
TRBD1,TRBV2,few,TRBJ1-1,CASGLAWDRGNTEAFF,TGTGCCAGCGGATTGGCCTGGGACAGGGGGAACACTGAAGCTTTCTTT
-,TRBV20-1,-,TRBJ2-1,CSARPPSSGEQFF,TGCAGTGCTAGACCTCCCAGTAGTGGGGAGCAGTTCTTC
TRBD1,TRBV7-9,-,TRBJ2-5,CASSFRTGMSETQYF,TGTGCCAGCAGCTTTAGGACAGGGATGAGTGAGACCCAGTACTTC
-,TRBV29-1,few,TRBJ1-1,CSVERGGVKPEAFF,TGCAGCGTTGAAAGAGGTGGGGTGAAGCCTGAAGCTTTCTTT
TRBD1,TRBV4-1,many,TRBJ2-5,CASNGRWGQGRKETQYF,TGCGCCAGCAATGGCCGCTGGGGACAGGGGAGAAAAGAGACCCAGTACTTC
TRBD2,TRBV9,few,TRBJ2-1,CASSVRSRESHNEQFF,TGTGCCAGCAGCGTTAGGTCGCGGGAGTCCCACAATGAGCAGTTCTTC
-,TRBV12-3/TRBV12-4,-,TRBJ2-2,CASSLVWGTGELFF,TGTGCCAGCAGTTTAGTGTGGGGGACCGGGGAGCTGTTTTTT
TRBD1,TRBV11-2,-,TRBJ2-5,CASSSRRDSQETQYF,TGTGCCAGCAGCTCGCGCCGGGACAGCCAAGAGACCCAGTACTTC
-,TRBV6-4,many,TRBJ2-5,CASSTSWGAASSIVRQETQYF,TGTGCCAGCAGTACCTCATGGGGGGCCGCGAGCTCTATAGTTAGGCAAGAGACCCAGTACTTC
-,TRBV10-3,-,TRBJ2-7,CAISTQTYEQYF,TGTGCCATCAGCACACAGACCTACGAGCAGTACTTC
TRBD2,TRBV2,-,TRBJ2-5,CASRDLADQETQYF,TGTGCCAGCCGGGATCTAGCGGACCAAGAGACCCAGTACTTC